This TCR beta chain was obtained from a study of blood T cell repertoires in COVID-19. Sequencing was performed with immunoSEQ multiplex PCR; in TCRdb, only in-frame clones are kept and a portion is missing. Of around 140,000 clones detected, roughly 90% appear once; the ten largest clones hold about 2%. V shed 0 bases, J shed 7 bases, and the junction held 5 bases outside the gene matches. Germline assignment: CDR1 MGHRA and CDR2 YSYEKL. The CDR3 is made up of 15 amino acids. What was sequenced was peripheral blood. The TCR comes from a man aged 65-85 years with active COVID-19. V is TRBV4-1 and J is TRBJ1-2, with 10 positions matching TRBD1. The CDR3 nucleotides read TGCGCCAGCAGCCAAGAGAGACAGGGGGCGGGTGGCTACACCTTC. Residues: CASSQERQGAGGYTF.